Reported below is one T cell receptor beta chain. The data were obtained in a study of technical replicates of blood from four donors. Measured with immunoSEQ multiplex PCR; TCRdb has only the in-frame clones, and not every one. The data show about 88,000 clones, approximately 90% seen once. This clonotype was sampled from a human donor in good health. Sequenced material: T cells isolated from PBMCs.

The CDR3 coding sequence is TGTGCCAGCAGCCCAGGATACTCTGGAAACACCATATATTTT. Translated: CASSPGYSGNTIYF. This rearrangement joins TRBV5-4 to TRBJ1-3; no clear D gene. V lost 4 bases, J lost 0 bases, and 8 bases lay in between. Germline loops: CDR1 SGHNT, CDR2 YYREEE (reference sequence). The CDR3 length is 14 residues.